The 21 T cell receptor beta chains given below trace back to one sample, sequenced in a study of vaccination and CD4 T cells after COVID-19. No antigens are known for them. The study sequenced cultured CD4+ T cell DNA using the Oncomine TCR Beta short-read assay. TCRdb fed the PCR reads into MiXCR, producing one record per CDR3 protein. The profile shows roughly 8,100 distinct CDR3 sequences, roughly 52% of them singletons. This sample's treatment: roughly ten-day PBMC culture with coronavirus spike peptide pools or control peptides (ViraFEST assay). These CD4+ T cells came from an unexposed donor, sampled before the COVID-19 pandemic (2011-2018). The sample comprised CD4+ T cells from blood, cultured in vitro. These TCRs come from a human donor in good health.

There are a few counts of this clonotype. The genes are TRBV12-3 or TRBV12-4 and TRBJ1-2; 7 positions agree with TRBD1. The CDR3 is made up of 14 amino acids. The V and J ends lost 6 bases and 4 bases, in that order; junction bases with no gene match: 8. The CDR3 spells CASRPDRAGYGYTF. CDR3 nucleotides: TGTGCCAGCAGACCCGACAGGGCGGGCTATGGCTACACCTTC.

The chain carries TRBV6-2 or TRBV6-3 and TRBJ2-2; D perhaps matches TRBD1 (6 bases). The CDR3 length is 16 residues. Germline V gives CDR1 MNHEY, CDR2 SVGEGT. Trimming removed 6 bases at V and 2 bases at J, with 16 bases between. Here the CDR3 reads CASRPPGHRNTGELFF. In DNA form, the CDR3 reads TGTGCCAGCAGACCACCGGGACATCGCAACACCGGGGAGCTGTTTTTT.

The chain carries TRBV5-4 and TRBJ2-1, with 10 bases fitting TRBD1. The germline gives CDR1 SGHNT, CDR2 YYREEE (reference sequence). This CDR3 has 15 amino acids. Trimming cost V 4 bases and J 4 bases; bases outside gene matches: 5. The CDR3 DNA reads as TGTGCCAGCAGCACCCGGACAGGGGGATACAATGAGCAGTTCTTC. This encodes CASSTRTGGYNEQFF.

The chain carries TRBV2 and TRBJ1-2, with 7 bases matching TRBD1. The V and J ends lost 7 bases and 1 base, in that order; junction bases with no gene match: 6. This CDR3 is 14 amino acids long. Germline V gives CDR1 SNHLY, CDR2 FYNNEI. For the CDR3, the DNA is TGTGCCAGCAACGCAGGGGGATATAACTATGGCTACACCTTC. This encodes CASNAGGYNYGYTF. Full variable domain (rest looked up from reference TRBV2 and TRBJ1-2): EPEVTQTPSHQVTQMGQEVILRCVPISNHLYFYWYRQILGQKVEFLVSFYNNEISEKSEIFDDQFSVERPDGSNFTLKIRSTKLEDSAMYFCASNAGGYNYGYTFGSGTRLTVV.

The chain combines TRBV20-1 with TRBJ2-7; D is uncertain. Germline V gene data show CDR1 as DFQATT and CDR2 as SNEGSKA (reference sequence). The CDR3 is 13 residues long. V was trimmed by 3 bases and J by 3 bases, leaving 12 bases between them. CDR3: CSASKGRVYEQYF. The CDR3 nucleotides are TGCAGTGCTAGCAAAGGACGAGTCTACGAGCAGTACTTC.

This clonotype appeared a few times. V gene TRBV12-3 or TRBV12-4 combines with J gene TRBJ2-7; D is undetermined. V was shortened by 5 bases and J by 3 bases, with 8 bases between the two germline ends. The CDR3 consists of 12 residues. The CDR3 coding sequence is TGTGCCAGCAGTGGAAGTTTCTACGAGCAGTACTTC. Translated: CASSGSFYEQYF.

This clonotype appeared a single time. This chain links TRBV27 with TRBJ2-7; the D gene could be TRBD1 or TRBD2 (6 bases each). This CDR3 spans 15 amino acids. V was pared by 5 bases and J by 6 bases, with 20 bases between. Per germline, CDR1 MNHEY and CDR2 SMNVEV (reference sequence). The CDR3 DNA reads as TGTGCCAGCAGTCTAGAGGGGGGAATAAGGTTCGAGCAGTACTTC. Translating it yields CASSLEGGIRFEQYF.

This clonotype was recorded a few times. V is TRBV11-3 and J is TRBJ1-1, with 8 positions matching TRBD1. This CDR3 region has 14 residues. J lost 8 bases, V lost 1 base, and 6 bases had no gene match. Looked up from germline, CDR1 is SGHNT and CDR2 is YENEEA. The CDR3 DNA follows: TGTGCCAGCAGCTTAGGTCCGGGACAGGACGAAGCTTTCTTT. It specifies CASSLGPGQDEAFF.

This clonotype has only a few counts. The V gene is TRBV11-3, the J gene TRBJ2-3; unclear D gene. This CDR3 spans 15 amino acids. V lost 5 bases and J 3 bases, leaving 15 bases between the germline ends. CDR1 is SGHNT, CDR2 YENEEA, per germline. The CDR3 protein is CASSLSGYRTDTQYF. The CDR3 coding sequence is TGTGCCAGCAGCCTAAGTGGGTATAGAACAGATACGCAGTATTTT.

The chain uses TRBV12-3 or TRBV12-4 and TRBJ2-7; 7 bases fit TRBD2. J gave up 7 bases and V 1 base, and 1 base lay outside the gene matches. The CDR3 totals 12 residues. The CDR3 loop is CASSLVGGEQYF. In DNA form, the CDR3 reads TGTGCCAGCAGTTTAGTGGGAGGGGAGCAGTACTTC.

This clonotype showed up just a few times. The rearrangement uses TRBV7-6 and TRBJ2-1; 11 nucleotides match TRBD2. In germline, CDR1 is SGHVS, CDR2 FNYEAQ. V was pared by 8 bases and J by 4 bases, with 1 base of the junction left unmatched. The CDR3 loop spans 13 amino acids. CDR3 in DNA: TGTGCCAGCGGGACTAGCGGATACAATGAGCAGTTCTTC. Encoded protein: CASGTSGYNEQFF.

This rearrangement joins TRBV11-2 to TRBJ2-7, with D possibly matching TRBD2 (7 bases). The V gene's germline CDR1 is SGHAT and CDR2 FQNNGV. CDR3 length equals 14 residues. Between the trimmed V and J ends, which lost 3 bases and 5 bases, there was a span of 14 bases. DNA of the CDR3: TGTGCCAGCAGCTTCTCACGGGGGGCTAACGAGCAGTACTTC. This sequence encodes CASSFSRGANEQYF.

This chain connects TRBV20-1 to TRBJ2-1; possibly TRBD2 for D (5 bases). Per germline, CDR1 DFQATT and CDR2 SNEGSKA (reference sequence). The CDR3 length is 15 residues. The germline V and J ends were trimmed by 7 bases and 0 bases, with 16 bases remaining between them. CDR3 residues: CSGSGLVISYNEQFF. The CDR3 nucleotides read TGCAGTGGGTCGGGGTTGGTCATCTCCTACAATGAGCAGTTCTTC.

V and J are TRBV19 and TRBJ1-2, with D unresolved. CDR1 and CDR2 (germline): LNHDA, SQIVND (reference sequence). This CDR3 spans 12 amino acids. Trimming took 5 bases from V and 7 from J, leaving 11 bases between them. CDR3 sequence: CASSLGAGGYTF. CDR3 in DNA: TGTGCCAGTAGTCTAGGAGCTGGTGGCTACACCTTC.

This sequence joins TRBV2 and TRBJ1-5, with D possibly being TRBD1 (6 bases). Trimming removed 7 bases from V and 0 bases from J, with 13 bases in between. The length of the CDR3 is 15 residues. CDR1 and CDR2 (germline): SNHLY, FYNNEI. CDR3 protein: CASTETGFSNQPQHF. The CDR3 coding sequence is TGTGCCAGCACAGAAACAGGGTTTAGCAATCAGCCCCAGCATTTT. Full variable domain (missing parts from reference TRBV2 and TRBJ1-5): EPEVTQTPSHQVTQMGQEVILRCVPISNHLYFYWYRQILGQKVEFLVSFYNNEISEKSEIFDDQFSVERPDGSNFTLKIRSTKLEDSAMYFCASTETGFSNQPQHFGDGTRLSIL.

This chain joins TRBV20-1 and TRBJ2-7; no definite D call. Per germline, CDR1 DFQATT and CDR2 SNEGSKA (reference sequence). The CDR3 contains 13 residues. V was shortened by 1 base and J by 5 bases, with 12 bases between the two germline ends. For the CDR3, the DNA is TGCAGTGCTAGAGGGGTTGTATTCCACGAGCAGTACTTC. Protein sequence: CSARGVVFHEQYF.

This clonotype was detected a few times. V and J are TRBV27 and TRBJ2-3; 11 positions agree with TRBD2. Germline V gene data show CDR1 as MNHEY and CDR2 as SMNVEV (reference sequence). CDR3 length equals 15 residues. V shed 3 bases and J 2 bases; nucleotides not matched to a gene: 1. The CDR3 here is CASSFSGGATDTQYF. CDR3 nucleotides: TGTGCCAGCAGTTTTAGCGGGGGGGCCACAGATACGCAGTATTTT.

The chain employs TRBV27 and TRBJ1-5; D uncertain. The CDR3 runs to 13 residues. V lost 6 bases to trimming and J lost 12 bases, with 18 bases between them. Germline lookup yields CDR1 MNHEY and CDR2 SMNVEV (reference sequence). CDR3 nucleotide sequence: TGTGCCAGCAGCCCAAGGACCGGCCGCAGCCAGCATTTT. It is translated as CASSPRTGRSQHF.

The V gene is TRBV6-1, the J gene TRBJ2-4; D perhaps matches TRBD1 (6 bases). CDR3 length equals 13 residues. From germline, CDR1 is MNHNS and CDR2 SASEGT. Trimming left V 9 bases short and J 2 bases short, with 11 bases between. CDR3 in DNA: TGTGCCAGTCACCGGGACACCAAAAACATTCAGTACTTC. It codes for CASHRDTKNIQYF.

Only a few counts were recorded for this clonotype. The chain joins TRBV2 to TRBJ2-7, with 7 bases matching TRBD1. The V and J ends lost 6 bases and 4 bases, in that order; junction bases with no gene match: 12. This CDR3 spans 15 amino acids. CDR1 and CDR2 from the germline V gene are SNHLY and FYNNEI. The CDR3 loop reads CASSSVWDSKYEQYF. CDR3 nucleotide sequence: TGTGCCAGCAGCTCCGTTTGGGACAGTAAGTACGAGCAGTACTTC. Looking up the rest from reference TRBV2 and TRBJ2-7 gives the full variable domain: EPEVTQTPSHQVTQMGQEVILRCVPISNHLYFYWYRQILGQKVEFLVSFYNNEISEKSEIFDDQFSVERPDGSNFTLKIRSTKLEDSAMYFCASSSVWDSKYEQYFGPGTRLTVT.

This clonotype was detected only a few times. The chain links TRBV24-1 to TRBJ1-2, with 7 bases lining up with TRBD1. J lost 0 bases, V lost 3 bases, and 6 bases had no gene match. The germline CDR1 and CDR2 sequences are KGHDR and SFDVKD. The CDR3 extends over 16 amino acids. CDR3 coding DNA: TGTGCCACCAGTGATATAGACAGGGAAGCTAACTATGGCTACACCTTC. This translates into CATSDIDREANYGYTF.